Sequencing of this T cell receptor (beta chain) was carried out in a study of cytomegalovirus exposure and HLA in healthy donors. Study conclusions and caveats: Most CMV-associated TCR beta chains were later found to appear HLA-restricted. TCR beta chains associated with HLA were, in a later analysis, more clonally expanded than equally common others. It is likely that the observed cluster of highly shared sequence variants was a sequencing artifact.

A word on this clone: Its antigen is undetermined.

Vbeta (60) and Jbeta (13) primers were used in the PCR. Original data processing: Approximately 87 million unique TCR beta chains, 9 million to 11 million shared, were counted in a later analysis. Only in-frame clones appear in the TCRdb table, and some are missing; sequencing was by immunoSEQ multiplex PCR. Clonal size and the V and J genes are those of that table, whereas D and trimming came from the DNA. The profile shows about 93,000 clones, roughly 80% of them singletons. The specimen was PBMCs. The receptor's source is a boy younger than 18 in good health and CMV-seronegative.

The CDR3 loop is CASSPRGFNQPQHF. Written as DNA, the CDR3 is TGTGCCAGCAGTCCGCGGGGTTTCAATCAGCCCCAGCATTTT. The genes are TRBV2 and TRBJ1-5, with no clear D. The V end lost 5 bases, the J end lost 3 bases, and 11 bases lay between the germline ends. CDR3 length: 14 residues. CDR1 SNHLY and CDR2 FYNNEI come from the germline V gene.